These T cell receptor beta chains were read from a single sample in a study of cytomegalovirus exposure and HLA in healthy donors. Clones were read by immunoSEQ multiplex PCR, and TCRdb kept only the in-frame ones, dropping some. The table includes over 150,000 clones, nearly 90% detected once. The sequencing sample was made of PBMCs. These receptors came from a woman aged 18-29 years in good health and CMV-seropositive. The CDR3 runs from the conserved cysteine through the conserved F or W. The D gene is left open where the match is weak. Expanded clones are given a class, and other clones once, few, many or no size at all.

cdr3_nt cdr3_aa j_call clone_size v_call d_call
TGCAGCGTTCTAACCGGGACAGGGGGTTTCTGGGACGCCGGTGGGAACACTGAAGCTTTCTTT CSVLTGTGGFWDAGGNTEAFF TRBJ1-1 - TRBV29-1 TRBD1
TGCGCCAGCAGCCAAGATAGGGGCGCAGGGCTGGACACCGGGGAGCTGTTTTTT CASSQDRGAGLDTGELFF TRBJ2-2 - TRBV4-3 -
TGCGCCAGCAGCTTGACAGACATGAACACTGAAGCTTTCTTT CASSLTDMNTEAFF TRBJ1-1 - TRBV5-1 -
TGTGCCAGCAGTTTTCGTATCAGCGTCAATGAGCAGTTCTTC CASSFRISVNEQFF TRBJ2-1 - TRBV27 -
TGTGCCATCAGTCAGACAGACAAGTGGGGCTACACCTTC CAISQTDKWGYTF TRBJ1-2 few TRBV10-3 -
TGTGCCAGCAGCTTGTCTATCAGGGGCACCAGGCTAATGAACACTGAAGCTTTCTTT CASSLSIRGTRLMNTEAFF TRBJ1-1 - TRBV7-9 -
TGTGCCAGCAGCTTGGCGGTTCTCCCGCTCTATGGCTACACCTTC CASSLAVLPLYGYTF TRBJ1-2 - TRBV5-6 -
TGTGCCAGCAGCCGACTAGCGGGAGGGAGGGAGCAGTACTTC CASSRLAGGREQYF TRBJ2-7 - TRBV13 TRBD2
TGTGCCACCAGTATGGGCAGGGTGAACACCGGGGAGCTGTTTTTT CATSMGRVNTGELFF TRBJ2-2 - TRBV15 -
TGTGCCAGCAGCTCTACTAGCGAGCGGGGAGAGACCCAGTACTTC CASSSTSERGETQYF TRBJ2-5 - TRBV11-2 TRBD2
TGTGCCAGCAGCGGAGAGACAGGGGGAAACACTGAAGCTTTCTTT CASSGETGGNTEAFF TRBJ1-1 - TRBV7-8 TRBD1
TGCGCCAGCAGCTCGAGGACTAGCGGAATCTCCTACGAGCAGTACTTC CASSSRTSGISYEQYF TRBJ2-7 - TRBV5-1 TRBD2
TGCAGCGTTGGGGGGCATGGTACAGGTACGCAGTATTTT CSVGGHGTGTQYF TRBJ2-3 - TRBV29-1 -
TGCGCCAGCAGCTTGGCCTTCGGGACTAGCGGAACCTACGAGCAGTACTTC CASSLAFGTSGTYEQYF TRBJ2-7 - TRBV5-1 TRBD2
TGCAGCGTTGAATGGGGAGGCTATGGCTACACCTTC CSVEWGGYGYTF TRBJ1-2 - TRBV29-1 -
TGTGCCAGTAGTAAAGGGGACAGGGGCTTTTCCCAGCATTTT CASSKGDRGFSQHF TRBJ1-5 - TRBV19 TRBD1
TGTGCCAGCTCACACCGCTTGGAACAGGAGACCCAGTACTTC CASSHRLEQETQYF TRBJ2-5 - TRBV18 -